This T cell receptor beta chain is from a study of shared clonotypes between healthy human individuals (TCRdb year 2020). Notes on the research overall: A few men and a couple of women, aged 18 to 49 years, made up the cohort. The study deeply sequenced blood TCR repertoires of about 5 healthy adults to estimate repertoire size and the extent of clonotype sharing between individuals. Each donor's leukapheresis produced roughly between about 0.9 and 9.5 billion PBMCs. For each donor, three plates each were used for CD4 naive and CD4 memory, two plates were used for CD8 naive, and one plate was used for CD8 memory. Different laboratories and diverse techniques were used to prepare libraries and sequence TCR repertoires, to increase sequencing depth and limit assay-specific biases.

This clone was observed a handful of times. Its target antigen remains unknown. Per-base qualities were not stored, and no clone one base away is much larger. The donors were healthy, HIV-negative adults with no recently reported acute infections or vaccinations. Every donor was a Caucasian adult living in Nashville, Tennessee, USA. CD4+ T cells were enriched by magnetic negative selection; naive cells were then positively selected on CD45RA, and the negative fraction formed the memory subset. Blood was obtained by leukapheresis, after which PBMCs were separated by Ficoll-Histopaque density gradient centrifugation and cryopreserved in liquid nitrogen vapor phase. Purity and quantity of every magnetically sorted T cell population were checked by analytical flow cytometry. From each sorted fraction, genomic DNA was isolated and quantified by UV absorbance on a Nanodrop 2000c. Summary of the overall study and its limitations: Sampling was restricted to blood, and TCR repertoires in tissue are likely to differ from TCR repertoires in blood. Compared with non-shared clonotypes, clonotypes shared by all four sorted-subset donors had higher generation probabilities. Around 5.4% of naive CD4, approximately 3.7% of naive CD8, approximately 2.2% of memory CD4, and 0.4% of memory CD8 clonotypes were shared across a few donors. Naive subsets generally had larger estimated clonotype richness than memory subsets. Based on pairwise subsampling, the degree of clonotype sharing among donors was expected to be affected by sequencing depth. The genetic and exposure-history diversity represented was limited by the small number of donors. Even with the large sequencing depth, rarefaction of the sorted-subset datasets indicated that sequencing was incomplete.

TCR CDR3 regions were amplified from genomic DNA by multiplex PCR using the deep immunoSEQ assay. Extracted genomic DNA from each cell subset was distributed evenly across all wells of several immunoSEQ 96-well plates, and each plate was treated as a replicate. Each replicate PCR for sorted subsets received around 210 ng genomic DNA, equal to around 32,000 T cell genomes. Purified libraries were measured with a Qubit 3.0 fluorometer, size-checked on a Bioanalyzer 2100, and measured again with the KAPA Library Quantification kit. Every immunoSEQ 96-well plate was sequenced on a dedicated single-read 150-cycle Illumina NextSeq 550 flow cell. The study's own analysis went as follows. Because only junctional sequences without quality scores were contained in the immunoSEQ output, filtering matching that applied to full-length reads could not be performed. To assign V/J genes and CDR3, sequences were annotated using PyIR, a Python wrapper for IgBLAST v1.9, with IMGT germline references. Reads were filtered out if the reads had weak V/J assignments (E-value above 1e-6), no CDR3, stop codons, out-of-frame junctions, or ambiguous translated residues. A V3J clonotype was defined by an identical inferred V gene, J gene, and CDR3 amino acid sequence. The percentage overlap between two repertoires was calculated by dividing the number of shared unique clonotypes by the size of the smaller repertoire. RTK rarefaction, the Chao1 estimator, and Recon v2.1 estimates of unobserved clonotypes were used to assess repertoire richness. Generation probabilities were computed with OLGA for all TCRbeta clonotypes obtained by the gDNA method from a few donors. The table was pulled from immuneACCESS by TCRdb, which kept in-frame rearrangements only. Such tables lose some clones; where checked, under half of the loss comes from unresolved V genes, and the rest has no known cause. The D gene and trimming were derived from the DNA, and the V and J assignments and clone size from that table. This sample comprises about 1.1 million clones, approximately 78% of them detected only once. The biggest ten clones account for roughly 0.55% of the sample.

V sheds 4 bases and J sheds 4 bases, leaving 22 bases between their ends. The CDR3 goes from the cysteine to the phenylalanine over 17 residues. CDR3 DNA only is kept here, 51 bases in frame from base 1. Sequences MDHEN (CDR1) and SYDVKM (CDR2) are obtained from the germline V gene. The receptor was isolated from a man aged 18 to 35 in good health. Some clones in this sample may be carry-over from other donors' samples. Sequences were obtained from memory CD4+ T cells from PBMCs. This specimen's cell subset or site label, per the study, means: CD45RA-negative fraction. The rearranged chain carries TRBV28 and TRBJ1-2; there is no confident call for the D gene. The CDR3 corresponds to CASSYAAGGLGFYGYTF. The base sequence is TGTGCCAGCAGTTATGCGGCGGGCGGACTGGGATTCTATGGCTACACCTTC.